Each of the 10 T cell receptor beta chains below was sequenced from the same sample in a study of blood T cell repertoires in COVID-19. Clones were read by immunoSEQ multiplex PCR, and TCRdb kept only the in-frame ones, dropping some. The sample has 200,000 to 250,000 clones, 88% seen once; the top ten hold roughly 2.5%. Sequencing was performed on peripheral blood. The receptor source for this set is a woman between 55 and 75 years old with acute or convalescent COVID-19.

The rearrangement links TRBV11-2 to TRBJ2-1; D is perhaps TRBD2 (6 bases). Between the trimmed V and J ends, which lost 5 bases and 6 bases, there was a span of 14 bases. The CDR3 runs to 14 residues. The germline CDR1 and CDR2 sequences are SGHAT and FQNNGV. CDR3 DNA sequence: TGTGCCAGCAGCCGAACGGGGGAGTCCAATGAGCAGTTCTTC. Encoded protein: CASSRTGESNEQFF.

The count of this clone is one. V usage is TRBV30 and J usage is TRBJ1-2, with 8 positions matching TRBD1. Germline V gene sequence: CDR1 GTSNPN, CDR2 SVGIG (reference sequence). Trimming took 2 bases from V and 11 from J; bases not matched to a gene: 10. The CDR3 is made up of 13 amino acids. The CDR3 DNA sequence: TGTGCCTGGAGTAGACAGGGGAACCGCTTTTACACCTTC. This encodes CAWSRQGNRFYTF.

The CDR3 spells CASSTWTALHTQYF. The CDR3 DNA follows: TGTGCCAGCAGCACCTGGACTGCTCTTCATACGCAGTATTTT. The chain uses TRBV6-2 or TRBV6-3 and TRBJ2-3; D may be TRBD2 (5 bases). The germline gives CDR1 MNHEY, CDR2 SVGEGT. This CDR3 is 14 amino acids long. Between the trimmed V and J ends, which lost 6 bases and 7 bases, there was a span of 17 bases.

This clone was detected ten times or more. This chain joins TRBV9 and TRBJ2-7; a weak D match, TRBD2 (5 bases). The CDR3 covers 15 residues. Germline V lookup: CDR1 SGDLS, CDR2 YYNGEE. V shed 4 bases and J shed 0 bases, with 14 bases lying between them. The CDR3 loop is CASSPGLSSSYEQYF. The CDR3 nucleotides read TGTGCCAGCAGCCCTGGACTTAGTAGCTCCTACGAGCAGTACTTC.

V usage is TRBV3-1 (or the pseudogene TRBV3-2) and J usage is TRBJ2-5; 7 positions match TRBD2. The V and J ends lost 0 bases and 5 bases, in that order; junction bases with no gene match: 9. Looked up from germline, CDR1 is LGHDT and CDR2 is YNNKEL (reference sequence). This CDR3 spans 16 amino acids. The CDR3 sequence: CASSQEGAGTHETQYF. CDR3 coding DNA: TGTGCCAGCAGCCAAGAAGGAGCGGGGACCCATGAGACCCAGTACTTC.

The chain links TRBV3-1 (or the pseudogene TRBV3-2) to TRBJ1-2, with unresolved D. CDR3 length: 14 amino acids. V dropped 4 bases and J dropped 4 bases, with 13 bases sitting between them. Germline loops: CDR1 LGHDT, CDR2 YNNKEL (reference sequence). The CDR3 DNA sequence: TGTGCCAGCAGCCTAAGCGGGATGCTCTATGGCTACACCTTC. Translated: CASSLSGMLYGYTF.

The rearrangement links TRBV12-3 or TRBV12-4 to TRBJ2-1; D possibly corresponds to TRBD2 (6 bases). CDR3 length: 13 residues. Trimming took 6 bases from V and 4 from J, leaving 10 bases between them. CDR3 region: CASSRDSYNEQFF. As DNA, the CDR3 is TGTGCCAGCAGCCGGGACTCTTACAATGAGCAGTTCTTC.

This sequence joins TRBV25-1 and TRBJ2-7; possibly TRBD1 for D (6 bases). The CDR3 totals 12 residues. Trimming pared 8 bases from V and 2 bases from J, leaving 10 bases between. CDR1 is MGHDK, CDR2 SYGVNS, per germline. The CDR3, as DNA: TGTGCCAGCCGGACAGACCCCTACGAGCAGTACTTC. It is translated as CASRTDPYEQYF.

The CDR3 DNA reads TGTGCCAGCTCGGGGGACTTTCGGGCGAACACCGGGGAGCTGTTTTTT. Its translation: CASSGDFRANTGELFF. The chain is built from TRBV18 and TRBJ2-2; possibly TRBD2 for D (6 bases). The CDR3 extends over 16 amino acids. CDR1 and CDR2 (germline): KGHSH, LQKENI. V was trimmed by 6 bases and J by 0 bases, leaving 14 bases between them.

Here the CDR3 reads CASSVLAGSGNEQFF. The CDR3 region has the DNA TGTGCCAGCAGCGTTCTAGCGGGATCCGGAAATGAGCAGTTCTTC. This sequence joins TRBV9 and TRBJ2-1; 9 nucleotides agree with TRBD2. The V gene end was trimmed by 2 bases and the J gene end by 7 bases; junction bases not matched to a gene: 7. Germline V gene data show CDR1 as SGDLS and CDR2 as YYNGEE. CDR3 length equals 15 residues.